These 3 T cell receptor beta chains were all obtained from the same sample, sequenced in a study of low-dose radiotherapy and immunotherapy resistance in tumors (dated by TCRdb to 2022 to 2024). The time point label, as the study defines it: after trial treatment. What this sample's treatment or condition label stands for: LDRT plus nivolumab, ipilimumab, low-dose cyclophosphamide and aspirin (RACIN trial). The reads were generated on an Illumina HiSeq 2500. First-strand cDNA was synthesized with Superscript III and a set of TRAV- and TRBV-specific primers, covering both TCRalpha and TCRbeta chains. TCRs were amplified for about 22 PCR cycles with Phusion, using a constant-region primer paired with the adapter attached to the V primers. TCRdb took the public reads, trimmed them with fastp at Q25, ran MiXCR for clone calling and kept in-frame beta chains. Records with the same CDR3 protein are collapsed into one entry carrying the most frequent genes and DNA. The sample table holds 80,000 or so distinct CDR3 sequences, of which over 15% were seen once. Approximately 1.3% of the sample comes from the top ten.

The sample here was PBMCs, taken after low-dose radiotherapy plus immunotherapy. The receptors were gathered from a male donor with prostate cancer.

The V gene is TRBV5-5, the J gene TRBJ2-1; TRBD1 agrees at 9 bases. This CDR3 has 21 amino acids. Trimming at V came to 3 bases and at J to 0 bases, leaving 19 bases not matched to a gene. The germline CDR1 and CDR2 sequences are SGHKS and YYEKEE (reference sequence). The CDR3 spells CASSSTLRDRAYGSSYNEQFF. CDR3 DNA sequence: TGTGCCAGCAGCTCCACTTTACGGGACAGGGCTTACGGGAGCTCCTACAATGAGCAGTTCTTC.

In this sample, this clonotype turned up many times. The chain uses TRBV12-3 or TRBV12-4 and TRBJ2-3; D could derive from TRBD1 or TRBD2 (5 bases each). Trimming cost V 6 bases and J 2 bases, with 18 bases left between them. The CDR3 length is 16 residues. CDR3: CASSKSGTTSTDTQYF. The CDR3 nucleotides are TGTGCCAGCAGCAAATCCGGGACGACCTCCACAGATACGCAGTATTTT.

The chain employs TRBV28 and TRBJ1-6; D not certain. This CDR3 is built from 14 residues. Germline V lookup: CDR1 MDHEN, CDR2 SYDVKM. Trimming stripped 4 bases from V and 11 bases from J, with 15 bases between. The CDR3 loop is CASSSTPGRAPLHF. The CDR3 DNA reads TGTGCCAGCAGTTCGACACCCGGTAGGGCACCCCTCCACTTT.